Sequencing of this TCR beta chain was carried out in a study of T cell responses to AZD1222 COVID-19 vaccine. Whole-study context: Samples with a second dose at about 4 or about 12 weeks were pooled together. Whole-study findings and limits: Vaccination with two AZD1222 doses was followed by a rise in Spike-specific TCR breadth and depth. A reported finding is that nearly half of spike-specific TCRs target unmutated variant regions. Only after the peak T cell response were repertoires sampled.

Repertoires were generated with immunoSEQ multiplex PCR, while TCRdb's copy carries only in-frame clones and drops some. The sample holds 90,000 to 95,000 clones, roughly 93% seen once. Points on this clone: Its antigen remains unknown.

Trimming shortened V by 3 bases and J by 3 bases, and 11 bases separated the two germline ends. Per germline, CDR1 KGHSH and CDR2 LQKENI. The CDR3 has 14 amino acids. The chain is built from TRBV18 and TRBJ2-5; perhaps TRBD2 as D (5 bases). Sequencing was performed on peripheral blood, taken on day 0 of AZD1222 vaccination. This TCR was sampled from an adult in good health. In nucleotides, the CDR3 is TGTGCCAGCTCACCGGGAGACGGGGAAGAGACCCAGTACTTC. This translates into CASSPGDGEETQYF.